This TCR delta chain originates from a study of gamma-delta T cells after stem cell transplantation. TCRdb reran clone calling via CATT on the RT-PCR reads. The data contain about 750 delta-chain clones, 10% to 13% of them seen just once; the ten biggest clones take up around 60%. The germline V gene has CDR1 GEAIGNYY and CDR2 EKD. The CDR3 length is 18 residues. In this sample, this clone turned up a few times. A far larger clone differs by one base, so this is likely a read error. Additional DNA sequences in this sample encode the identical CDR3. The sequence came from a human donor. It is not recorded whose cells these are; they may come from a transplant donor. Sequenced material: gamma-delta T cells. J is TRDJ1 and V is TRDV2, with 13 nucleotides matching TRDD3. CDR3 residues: CACDSLQTGGYAPDKLIF. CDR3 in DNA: TGTGCCTGTGATAGCCTTCAAACTGGGGGATACGCTCCCGATAAGCTCATCTTT.